This T cell receptor beta chain was sequenced during a study of tumor-infiltrating lymphocytes in primary liver carcinoma. Study results and limitations: For tumor-adjacent and tumor-blood pairs, overlap was less than that seen for tumor region pairs. Unsorted bulk samples meant CD4+ and CD8+ repertoires went uncompared. The difference in top-250-clone fraction between tumors and blood was significant, favoring tumors (p = 0.039).

With respect to this clonotype: Its matching antigen is unknown. This may be a read error, as it is one base from a much larger clone.

The source of the blood RNA was unsorted whole blood, and germline DNA was extracted as well. Among the patients, all had chronic HBV infection and none had been treated. Total RNA amounting to approximately 460 ng was the source from which TCR beta cDNA was made with a constant-region primer. Employing slightly modified ARM-PCR, three nested multiplex PCR rounds were run, and these gave rise to the TCR beta libraries. TRBV1-TRBV30 forward primers paired with a C-beta reverse primer were used in the first two PCR rounds, which ran approximately 11 cycles each. One entry per CDR3 protein, called by TCRdb with MiXCR from the multiplex PCR reads. The sample lists approximately 330,000 distinct CDR3 sequences; approximately 65% were seen once. From germline, CDR1 is SGHDT and CDR2 YYEEEE. The CDR3 runs 14 residues. The germline V and J ends were trimmed by 3 bases and 7 bases, with 16 bases remaining between them.

The chain employs TRBV5-6 and TRBJ1-2, with a possible D match to TRBD1 (5 bases). This clonotype was obtained from a man aged 35 to 55 with primary liver carcinoma and hepatitis B virus infection. Sequenced input: peripheral blood. The CDR3 coding sequence is TGTGCCAGCAGCTGGAGCGGGTCCGACAGTGGCTACACCTTC. As protein: CASSWSGSDSGYTF.